This T cell receptor (beta chain) was documented in a study of spatial heterogeneity in lung cancer. Across the study: The count of detected beta-chain sequences consistently exceeded that of alpha-chain sequences. General study results and limits: Tracking of tumor mutation counts was seen in expanded intratumoral alpha and beta TCR counts. Estimates put coverage of tumor T cells roughly 6.9% for alpha and roughly 12% for beta chains. Expanded TCR counts, ubiquitous and regional, correlated respectively with ubiquitous and regional nonsynonymous mutation counts.

The CDR3 is made up of 15 amino acids. Germline V CDR1 and CDR2: MGHRA, YSYEKL. Trimming cost V 1 base and J 4 bases, with 12 bases left between them. TCRdb passed the 5' RACE reads through MiXCR, listing each CDR3 protein once. This sample carries 1,400 to 1,500 distinct CDR3 sequences, 15% to 18% of them seen once, and the ten largest clones take approximately 15%. This clonotype is judged medium-sized. The antigen is not known. This beta chain is an unintended read in a library built for alpha chains; its size means little. Sample time point: sample taken at primary tumor resection. Tumor, nontumor lung or frozen PBMC supplied whole RNA that was sequenced unsorted.

The sequence was collected from a male donor with early-stage non-small cell lung cancer. V is TRBV4-1 and J is TRBJ2-3; D is undetermined. The sample consisted of lung tumor tissue, taken at surgery. CDR3 residues: CASSQVSLVADTQYF. In DNA, the CDR3 is TGCGCCAGCAGCCAAGTTAGTTTGGTAGCAGATACGCAGTATTTT.